The 25 T cell receptor beta chains presented below share a single source sample, sequenced in a study of T cell responses to AZD1222 COVID-19 vaccine. Clones were sequenced by immunoSEQ multiplex PCR, and TCRdb holds only the in-frame ones, with some missing. The profile shows fewer than 200,000 clones, about 89% of them singletons. The sequencing here drew on peripheral blood, taken 28 days after the second AZD1222 dose. The receptors here all came from an adult who received the AZD1222 COVID-19 vaccine.

The CDR3 DNA reads as TGTGCCAGCAGCTTGCACGAGGGGGCAGGGACCCAGTACTTC. It yields the protein CASSLHEGAGTQYF. The chain employs TRBV5-5 and TRBJ2-5; 7 bases map to TRBD1. In germline, CDR1 is SGHKS, CDR2 YYEKEE (reference sequence). The V gene end was trimmed by 1 base and the J gene end by 7 bases; junction bases not matched to a gene: 7. There are 14 residues in the CDR3.

This rearrangement joins TRBV14 to TRBJ2-1, with D perhaps given as TRBD1 or TRBD2 (5 bases each). CDR3 length: 19 amino acids. The V end was cut by 4 bases, the J end by 0 bases, with 22 bases between. Germline CDR1 SGHDN, CDR2 FVKESK. This CDR3 is CASSLTTRWGSSSYNEQFF. For the CDR3, the DNA is TGTGCCAGCAGCCTTACGACAAGATGGGGGTCTAGCTCCTACAATGAGCAGTTCTTC.

This chain connects TRBV6-6 to TRBJ2-7, with 8 positions matching TRBD1. The CDR3 has 15 amino acids. Germline V lookup: CDR1 MNHNY, CDR2 SVGAGI (reference sequence). With 7 bases clipped from V and 2 bases from J, the junction kept 10 bases outside the gene matches. The CDR3, as DNA: TGTGCCAGCAACGTCGGCGGGACAGGCACCTACGAGCAGTACTTC. It codes for CASNVGGTGTYEQYF.

The chain uses TRBV7-9 and TRBJ1-2; no firm D call. The germline CDR1 and CDR2 sequences are SEHNR and FQNEAQ (reference sequence). With 3 bases removed from V and 3 bases from J, the gap between germline ends came to 11 bases. This CDR3 spans 14 amino acids. The CDR3 loop reads CASSLNPGDYGYTF. CDR3 bases: TGTGCCAGCAGCTTGAATCCCGGGGACTATGGCTACACCTTC.

This chain links TRBV10-3 with TRBJ2-1; TRBD1 matches 12 bases. Per the germline V gene, CDR1 is ENHRY and CDR2 is SYGVKD. The CDR3 has 22 residues. V gave up 8 bases and J gave up 2 bases; unmatched junction bases: 25. The chain's CDR3 is CAILWDRGRSGDDAVPYNEQFF. Written as DNA, the CDR3 is TGTGCCATCCTCTGGGACAGGGGGCGATCCGGGGACGACGCCGTCCCCTACAATGAGCAGTTCTTC.

About this clone itself: One junction end does not reproduce the germline sequence, and a read error may be involved. The V call is TRBV7-7, the J call TRBJ2-3; tentatively, D is TRBD1 (6 bases). In germline, CDR1 is SSHAT, CDR2 FNYEAQ (reference sequence). CDR3 length equals 15 residues. CDR3 sequence: CASSPTGIFTDTQYF. The CDR3 nucleotides read TGTGCTAGCAGCCCCACAGGGATTTTTACAGATACGCAGTATTTT. Based on the CDR3 plus reference TRBV7-7 and TRBJ2-3, the full variable domain is GAGVSQSPRYKVTKRGQDVTLRCDPISSHATLYWYQQALGQGPEFLTYFNYEAQPDKSGLPSDRFSAERPEGSISTLTIQRTEQRDSAMYRCASSPTGIFTDTQYFGPGTRLTVL.

V and J are TRBV6-5 and TRBJ2-1, with a possible D match to TRBD1 (5 bases). The CDR3 contains 15 residues. V was cut by 8 bases and J by 6 bases, with 20 bases left in between. Germline-derived CDR1 and CDR2 are MNHEY and SVGAGI. CDR3 in DNA: TGTGCCAGCCGGACAAGGGATCCATTGGTCAATGAGCAGTTCTTC. It encodes CASRTRDPLVNEQFF.

The J gene is TRBJ1-6, the V gene TRBV6-1; D gene ambiguous. CDR3 size: 13 residues. CDR1 and CDR2 from the germline V gene are MNHNS and SASEGT. V lost 2 bases, J lost 14 bases, and 13 bases lay in between. The chain's CDR3 is CASSESGRMALHF. In nucleotides, the CDR3 is TGTGCCAGCAGTGAATCGGGTCGGATGGCCCTCCACTTT.

The chain links TRBV7-9 to TRBJ1-3; the match to TRBD1 covers 8 bases. Trimming removed 4 bases from V and 2 bases from J; junction bases left unmatched: 13. Germline-derived CDR1 and CDR2 are SEHNR and FQNEAQ (reference sequence). The CDR3 length is 18 residues. The CDR3 DNA reads as TGTGCCAGCAGCTCAACTTTGGGAGACAGGGGAACTGGAAACACCATATATTTT. It is translated as CASSSTLGDRGTGNTIYF.

The rearrangement uses TRBV9 and TRBJ1-1; D remains ambiguous. Deletions cut 0 bases from V and 6 bases from J, with 12 bases between. CDR3 size: 14 residues. Per germline, CDR1 SGDLS and CDR2 YYNGEE. The CDR3 is CASSVGGVRSEAFF. The CDR3 DNA reads TGTGCCAGCAGCGTAGGAGGCGTGAGGTCTGAAGCTTTCTTT.

The chain employs TRBV5-4 and TRBJ2-6, with D perhaps matching TRBD1 (5 bases). Between the trimmed V and J ends, which lost 1 base and 0 bases, there was a span of 17 bases. CDR3 size: 19 residues. Looked up from germline, CDR1 is SGHNT and CDR2 is YYREEE (reference sequence). The CDR3 DNA reads TGTGCCAGCAGCTTGAACAGGATTTACCTGAGCTCTGGGGCCAACGTCCTGACTTTC. Protein sequence: CASSLNRIYLSSGANVLTF.

V and J are TRBV2 and TRBJ2-3; 9 nucleotides line up with TRBD2. CDR3 length: 16 amino acids. Germline trimming cut 0 bases from V and 5 bases from J; bases unmatched to any gene: 6. CDR1 and CDR2 (germline): SNHLY, FYNNEI. CDR3 sequence reads: CASSEAAGGQEDTQYF. The CDR3 DNA reads as TGTGCCAGCAGTGAAGCAGCGGGGGGCCAGGAAGATACGCAGTATTTT.

The V call is TRBV5-8, the J call TRBJ2-3; a weak D match, TRBD2 (5 bases). Between the trimmed V and J ends, which lost 2 bases and 9 bases, there was a span of 10 bases. The CDR3 runs 12 residues. Per the germline V gene, CDR1 is SGHTS and CDR2 is YDEGEE. The CDR3, as DNA: TGTGCCAGCAGCTTTGGTAGCGAGACGCAGTATTTT. It codes for CASSFGSETQYF.

The chain is built from TRBV19 and TRBJ2-1; D perhaps matches TRBD1 (7 bases). Per the germline V gene, CDR1 is LNHDA and CDR2 is SQIVND (reference sequence). V gave up 5 bases and J gave up 0 bases, with 17 bases separating them. This CDR3 has 17 residues. The CDR3 here is CASSGGTDSFSYNEQFF. The DNA for the CDR3 is TGTGCCAGTAGTGGCGGGACAGACTCTTTCTCCTACAATGAGCAGTTCTTC.

The chain is built from TRBV6-5 and TRBJ1-1, with D possibly matching TRBD1 (5 bases). The germline CDR1 and CDR2 sequences are MNHEY and SVGAGI. The CDR3 contains 14 residues. V was shortened by 6 bases and J by 5 bases, with 16 bases between the two germline ends. The CDR3 sequence: CASRDPGKVTEAFF. CDR3 bases: TGTGCCAGCAGGGATCCAGGGAAGGTGACTGAAGCTTTCTTT.

The chain recombines TRBV7-8 with TRBJ2-7, with 10 bases that match TRBD1. The CDR3 is 15 residues long. The germline V gene has CDR1 SGHVS and CDR2 FQNEAQ. The trim removed 1 base at V and 2 bases at J, leaving 2 bases unmatched. Here the CDR3 DNA reads TGTGCCAGCAGCTTAGGGGGACAGGGGACCTACGAGCAGTACTTC. The encoded protein is CASSLGGQGTYEQYF.

V usage is TRBV20-1 and J usage is TRBJ1-2, with D maybe TRBD1 (6 bases). Trimming removed 3 bases from V and 6 bases from J, with 17 bases in between. Germline V CDR1 and CDR2: DFQATT, SNEGSKA (reference sequence). This CDR3 region has 14 residues. CDR3 amino acids: CSASSGARVNGYTF. The CDR3 DNA reads as TGCAGTGCTAGTTCGGGGGCGCGAGTGAATGGCTACACCTTC.

The rearrangement uses TRBV27 and TRBJ1-2, with 8 nucleotides matching TRBD1. This CDR3 is built from 17 residues. The germline gives CDR1 MNHEY, CDR2 SMNVEV (reference sequence). Trimming cost V 4 bases and J 5 bases; bases outside gene matches: 15. CDR3 residues: CASSSALGGTGLYGYTF. The CDR3 region has the DNA TGTGCCAGCAGTTCCGCGCTCGGGGGGACAGGTCTATATGGCTACACCTTC.

The rearrangement links TRBV23-1 to TRBJ2-5, with TRBD1 matching 10 bases. TRBV23-1 is known as an ORF, though its function is uncertain. The CDR3 totals 16 residues. V lost 8 bases to trimming and J lost 1 base; unmatched junction nucleotides: 10. The CDR3: CASYLRDRGTQETQYF. CDR3 in DNA: TGCGCCAGCTATCTAAGGGACAGGGGAACCCAAGAGACCCAGTACTTC.

This clone was seen more than once but under ten times. This chain uses TRBV30 with TRBJ2-2; tentatively, D is TRBD2 (5 bases). Germline V lookup: CDR1 GTSNPN, CDR2 SVGIG (reference sequence). CDR3 length: 14 residues. Trimming took off 4 bases at V and 5 bases at J, with 14 bases between the two ends. In nucleotides, the CDR3 is TGTGCCTGGACCTCTGTACTAGAAACCGGGGAGCTGTTTTTT. Translation gives CAWTSVLETGELFF.

J is TRBJ1-2 and V is TRBV2, with D tentatively TRBD1 (5 bases). In germline, CDR1 is SNHLY, CDR2 FYNNEI. The CDR3 covers 15 residues. V was trimmed by 6 bases and J by 0 bases, leaving 14 bases between them. CDR3 DNA sequence: TGTGCCAGCAGAAACAGACAGTACCCTAACTATGGCTACACCTTC. This gives the protein CASRNRQYPNYGYTF.

This chain links TRBV7-8 with TRBJ2-7; D call uncertain. This CDR3 region has 11 residues. CDR1 SGHVS and CDR2 FQNEAQ come from the germline V gene. Trimming removed 4 bases from V and 3 bases from J, with 4 bases in between. CDR3 protein: CASSSDYEQYF. The CDR3 DNA is TGTGCCAGCAGCTCAGACTACGAGCAGTACTTC.

DNA of the CDR3: TGTGCCAGCAGCTTAGACCGGGGGGGAGATACGCAGTATTTT. Amino acids: CASSLDRGGDTQYF. V usage is TRBV7-2 and J usage is TRBJ2-3; TRBD2 aligns across 8 bases. Germline V gives CDR1 SGHTA, CDR2 FQGNSA. The ends lost 1 base at V and 5 bases at J; junction bases unmatched: 2. This CDR3 spans 14 amino acids.

The J gene is TRBJ2-3, the V gene TRBV5-6, with D unclear. With 2 bases removed from V and 0 bases from J, the gap between germline ends came to 7 bases. The CDR3 is 14 amino acids. Germline CDR1 SGHDT, CDR2 YYEEEE. DNA of the CDR3: TGTGCCAGCAGCTTTGGGCGTAGCACAGATACGCAGTATTTT. It specifies CASSFGRSTDTQYF.

The rearrangement links TRBV9 to TRBJ2-3; the match to TRBD1 covers 7 bases. The germline V gene encodes CDR1 SGDLS and CDR2 YYNGEE. The CDR3 runs 15 residues. J gave up 0 bases and V 4 bases, and 5 bases lay outside the gene matches. In DNA, the CDR3 is TGTGCCAGCAGCTTTGACAGGGTTAGCACAGATACGCAGTATTTT. Translation gives CASSFDRVSTDTQYF. The complete variable domain, with remaining parts taken from reference TRBV9 and TRBJ2-3, reads DSGVTQTPKHLITATGQRVTLRCSPRSGDLSVYWYQQSLDQGLQFLIQYYNGEERAKGNILERFSAQQFPDLHSELNLSSLELGDSALYFCASSFDRVSTDTQYFGPGTRLTVL.